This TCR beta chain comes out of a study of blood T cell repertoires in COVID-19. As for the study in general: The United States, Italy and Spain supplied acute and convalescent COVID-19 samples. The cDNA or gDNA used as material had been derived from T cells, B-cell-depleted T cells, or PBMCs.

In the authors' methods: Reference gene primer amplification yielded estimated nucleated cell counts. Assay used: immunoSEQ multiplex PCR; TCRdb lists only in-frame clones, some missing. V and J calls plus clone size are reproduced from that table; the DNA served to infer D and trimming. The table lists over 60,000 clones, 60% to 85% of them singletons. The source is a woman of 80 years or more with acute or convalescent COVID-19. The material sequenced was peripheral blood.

In nucleotides, the CDR3 is TGTGCCAGCAGCCAACCAAGGGGCGCAGGCACTGAAGCTTTCTTT. Translation gives CASSQPRGAGTEAFF. The chain uses TRBV14 and TRBJ1-1, with D possibly matching TRBD1 (5 bases). The CDR3 has 15 residues. The V gene lost 2 bases and the J gene lost 4 bases, with 14 bases spanning the gap. The germline V gene has CDR1 SGHDN and CDR2 FVKESK. The full variable domain, completed using reference TRBV14 and TRBJ1-1, is EAGVTQFPSHSVIEKGQTVTLRCDPISGHDNLYWYRRVMGKEIKFLLHFVKESKQDESGMPNNRFLAERTGGTYSTLKVQPAELEDSGVYFCASSQPRGAGTEAFFGQGTRLTVV.